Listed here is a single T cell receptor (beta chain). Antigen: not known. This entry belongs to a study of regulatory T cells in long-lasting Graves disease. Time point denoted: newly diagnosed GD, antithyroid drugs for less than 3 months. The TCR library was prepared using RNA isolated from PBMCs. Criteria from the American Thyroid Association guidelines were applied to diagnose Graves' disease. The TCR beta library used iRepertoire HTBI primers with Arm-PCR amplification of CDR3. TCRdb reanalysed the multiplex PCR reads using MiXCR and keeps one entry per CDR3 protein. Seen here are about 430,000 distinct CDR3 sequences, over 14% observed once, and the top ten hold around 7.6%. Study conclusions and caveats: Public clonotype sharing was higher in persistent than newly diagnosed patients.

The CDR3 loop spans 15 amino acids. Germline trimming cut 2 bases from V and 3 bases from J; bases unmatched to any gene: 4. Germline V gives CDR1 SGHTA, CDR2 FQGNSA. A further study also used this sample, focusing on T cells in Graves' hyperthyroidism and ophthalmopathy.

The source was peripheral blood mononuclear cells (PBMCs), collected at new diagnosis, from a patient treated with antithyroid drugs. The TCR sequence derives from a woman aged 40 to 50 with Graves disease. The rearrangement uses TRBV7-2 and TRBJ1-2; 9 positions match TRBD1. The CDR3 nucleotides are TGTGCCAGCAGCTTAAGGGACAGGGCCTACTATGGCTACACCTTC. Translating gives CASSLRDRAYYGYTF. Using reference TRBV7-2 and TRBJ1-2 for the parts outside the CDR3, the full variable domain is GAGVSQSPSNKVTEKGKDVELRCDPISGHTALYWYRQSLGQGLEFLIYFQGNSAPDKSGLPSDRFSAERTGGSVSTLTIQRTQQEDSAVYLCASSLRDRAYYGYTFGSGTRLTVV.